The sequence of this T cell receptor beta chain was determined in a study of early T cells in non-severe SARS-CoV-2 infection. Study details: Unpaired chains resulted from sequencing bulk RNA of unsorted whole blood.

This clonotype has more than one count but fewer than ten. What it recognizes is unknown. Germline V gives CDR1 SGHNT, CDR2 YYREEE (reference sequence). Trimming cost V 1 base and J 4 bases; bases outside gene matches: 7. CDR3 length: 15 amino acids. Study results and caveats: There was a bias toward anti-spike CD8 responses in VDJdb matching, which missed private and CD4 specificities.

The TCR library protocol was used to attach unique molecular identifiers. These identifiers were attached to individual cDNA molecules. TCRdb fed the 5' RACE reads into MiXCR, producing one record per CDR3 protein. Found here are more than 85,000 distinct CDR3 sequences, around an eighth of them singletons; the top ten hold around 4.1%. The chain employs TRBV5-4 and TRBJ2-7; 8 nucleotides align to TRBD2. Sequences were derived from whole blood, sampled at baseline. The source is an adult who was a healthcare worker with PCR-confirmed SARS-CoV-2 infection or an uninfected control (not recorded which). This CDR3 reads CASSLKSGSQYEQYF. The DNA for the CDR3 is TGTGCCAGCAGCTTGAAAAGCGGGAGTCAGTACGAGCAGTACTTC.